This is a list of T cell receptor beta chains from one sample in a study of cytotoxic CD8 clonotypes in ibrutinib-treated CLL. Repertoires were generated with immunoSEQ multiplex PCR, while TCRdb's copy carries only in-frame clones and drops some. The sample holds approximately 340,000 clones; 67% are singletons and the top ten take 5% to 6.5%. Sequences were derived from PBMCs, sampled after 36 months of ibrutinib treatment. The receptors derive from a human donor with chronic lymphocytic leukemia. Both conserved end residues are part of each CDR3. A D gene is named only where the DNA matches it firmly. Size values are once, few and many counts, or a class for expanded clones, and some rows have none.

D gene: .; V gene: TRBV28; clone size: .; J gene: TRBJ2-4; CDR3 protein: CASSLSDLIAKNIQYF; CDR3 DNA: TGTGCCAGCAGTTTATCTGACCTAATAGCCAAAAACATTCAGTACTTC
D gene: .; V gene: TRBV5-1; clone size: .; J gene: TRBJ2-7; CDR3 protein: CASSLAGPHSYEQYF; CDR3 DNA: TGCGCCAGCAGCTTGGCAGGCCCGCACTCCTACGAGCAGTACTTC
D gene: TRBD1; V gene: TRBV18; clone size: .; J gene: TRBJ2-3; CDR3 protein: CASSPNRGSTDTQYF; CDR3 DNA: TGTGCCAGCTCACCAAACAGGGGTAGCACAGATACGCAGTATTTT
D gene: .; V gene: TRBV7-2; clone size: .; J gene: TRBJ2-1; CDR3 protein: CASSLGGSFNEQFF; CDR3 DNA: TGTGCCAGCAGCTTAGGTGGTAGTTTCAATGAGCAGTTCTTC
D gene: TRBD2; V gene: TRBV5-5; clone size: .; J gene: TRBJ2-7; CDR3 protein: CASSLVRGGYEQYF; CDR3 DNA: TGTGCCAGCAGCTTGGTTCGCGGGGGATACGAGCAGTACTTC
D gene: .; V gene: TRBV2; clone size: .; J gene: TRBJ2-5; CDR3 protein: CASSEAALKPTQYF; CDR3 DNA: TGTGCCAGCAGTGAAGCCGCCCTGAAACCCACCCAGTACTTC
D gene: .; V gene: TRBV5-4; clone size: many; J gene: TRBJ2-3; CDR3 protein: CASSLTLDTQYF; CDR3 DNA: TGTGCCAGCAGCTTAACTTTAGATACGCAGTATTTT
D gene: TRBD1; V gene: TRBV19; clone size: few; J gene: TRBJ2-5; CDR3 protein: CASSIQQGETQYF; CDR3 DNA: TGTGCCAGTAGTATCCAACAGGGGGAGACCCAGTACTTC
D gene: .; V gene: TRBV28; clone size: few; J gene: TRBJ1-5; CDR3 protein: CASSEGQPQHF; CDR3 DNA: TGTGCCAGCAGTGAGGGTCAGCCCCAGCATTTT
D gene: .; V gene: TRBV6-5; clone size: .; J gene: TRBJ2-7; CDR3 protein: CATGTGNPYEQYF; CDR3 DNA: TGTGCCACCGGGACCGGGAATCCCTACGAGCAGTACTTC
D gene: .; V gene: TRBV9; clone size: .; J gene: TRBJ2-7; CDR3 protein: CASSDGGPANEQYF; CDR3 DNA: TGTGCCAGCAGCGACGGGGGGCCGGCGAACGAGCAGTACTTC
D gene: .; V gene: TRBV5-1; clone size: .; J gene: TRBJ2-2; CDR3 protein: CASSLAGEGTGELFF; CDR3 DNA: TGCGCCAGCAGCTTGGCAGGAGAGGGTACCGGGGAGCTGTTTTTT
D gene: .; V gene: TRBV4-1; clone size: .; J gene: TRBJ1-5; CDR3 protein: CASSPSTAPHQPQHF; CDR3 DNA: TGCGCCAGCAGCCCTTCGACAGCCCCCCATCAGCCCCAGCATTTT
D gene: .; V gene: TRBV4-1; clone size: few; J gene: TRBJ1-2; CDR3 protein: CASSQARAYGYTF; CDR3 DNA: TGCGCCAGCAGCCAAGCACGGGCCTATGGCTACACCTTC
D gene: .; V gene: TRBV9; clone size: few; J gene: TRBJ2-2; CDR3 protein: CASSVDVGAGTGELFF; CDR3 DNA: TGTGCCAGCAGCGTAGATGTGGGGGCCGGCACCGGGGAGCTGTTTTTT
D gene: .; V gene: TRBV11-3; clone size: once; J gene: TRBJ2-1; CDR3 protein: CASSPRRTNEQFF; CDR3 DNA: TGTGCCAGCAGCCCCCGACGAACCAATGAGCAGTTCTTC
D gene: TRBD2; V gene: TRBV9; clone size: .; J gene: TRBJ2-3; CDR3 protein: CASSAAGVTDTQYF; CDR3 DNA: TGTGCCAGCAGCGCTGCGGGAGTCACAGATACGCAGTATTTT
D gene: .; V gene: TRBV25-1; clone size: once; J gene: TRBJ2-7; CDR3 protein: CASSDSGRPDEQYF; CDR3 DNA: TGTGCCAGCAGTGATTCGGGCAGGCCGGACGAGCAGTACTTC
D gene: TRBD1; V gene: TRBV29-1; clone size: once; J gene: TRBJ1-1; CDR3 protein: CSVVEGTGRRAFF; CDR3 DNA: TGCAGCGTTGTAGAAGGGACAGGGCGAAGGGCTTTCTTT
D gene: TRBD2; V gene: TRBV18; clone size: few; J gene: TRBJ2-1; CDR3 protein: CASSPFTAGGLYNEQFF; CDR3 DNA: TGTGCCAGCTCACCATTCACCGCGGGAGGATTGTACAATGAGCAGTTCTTC
D gene: .; V gene: TRBV18; clone size: .; J gene: TRBJ1-2; CDR3 protein: CASSPTASYGYTF; CDR3 DNA: TGTGCCAGCTCACCAACGGCGTCATATGGCTACACCTTC
D gene: TRBD2; V gene: TRBV10-3; clone size: once; J gene: TRBJ2-3; CDR3 protein: CAISERNGRTDTQYF; CDR3 DNA: TGTGCCATCAGTGAACGGAACGGGAGGACAGATACGCAGTATTTT
D gene: TRBD1; V gene: TRBV2; clone size: .; J gene: TRBJ1-3; CDR3 protein: CASRTGGGNTIYF; CDR3 DNA: TGTGCCAGCAGAACAGGGGGTGGAAACACCATATATTTT
D gene: .; V gene: TRBV29-1; clone size: .; J gene: TRBJ2-1; CDR3 protein: CSVEDQFAGTAYNEQFF; CDR3 DNA: TGCAGCGTTGAAGATCAATTTGCGGGTACCGCCTACAATGAGCAGTTCTTC
D gene: .; V gene: TRBV9; clone size: once; J gene: TRBJ1-2; CDR3 protein: CASSEGPGHYGYTF; CDR3 DNA: TGTGCCAGCAGCGAGGGTCCGGGGCACTATGGCTACACCTTC
D gene: .; V gene: TRBV7-9; clone size: .; J gene: TRBJ2-3; CDR3 protein: CASSLVSVAGDTQYF; CDR3 DNA: TGTGCCAGCAGCTTAGTGTCTGTCGCGGGGGATACGCAGTATTTT
D gene: .; V gene: TRBV5-1; clone size: .; J gene: TRBJ2-5; CDR3 protein: CASSLASGKETQYF; CDR3 DNA: TGCGCCAGCAGCTTGGCGTCAGGGAAAGAGACCCAGTACTTC
D gene: TRBD1; V gene: TRBV2; clone size: .; J gene: TRBJ1-3; CDR3 protein: CASSQGQGRNTIYF; CDR3 DNA: TGTGCCAGCAGCCAGGGACAGGGAAGAAACACCATATATTTT
D gene: .; V gene: TRBV2; clone size: .; J gene: TRBJ1-1; CDR3 protein: CASSDSWGHGTEAFF; CDR3 DNA: TGTGCCAGCAGTGATAGTTGGGGGCACGGCACTGAAGCTTTCTTT
D gene: TRBD2; V gene: TRBV18; clone size: .; J gene: TRBJ2-1; CDR3 protein: CASSLLAGDSYNEQFF; CDR3 DNA: TGTGCCAGCTCACTATTAGCGGGGGACTCCTACAATGAGCAGTTCTTC
D gene: TRBD1; V gene: TRBV7-9; clone size: .; J gene: TRBJ2-1; CDR3 protein: CASSNADRGPEQFF; CDR3 DNA: TGTGCCAGCAGCAACGCGGACAGGGGGCCGGAGCAGTTCTTC
D gene: .; V gene: TRBV6-1; clone size: .; J gene: TRBJ1-6; CDR3 protein: CASGGDPTLHF; CDR3 DNA: TGTGCCAGCGGAGGGGACCCCACCCTCCACTTT
D gene: .; V gene: TRBV2; clone size: few; J gene: TRBJ2-3; CDR3 protein: CASSASLFGTDTQYF; CDR3 DNA: TGTGCCAGCAGCGCCTCTCTGTTCGGAACAGATACGCAGTATTTT
D gene: .; V gene: TRBV18; clone size: few; J gene: TRBJ1-5; CDR3 protein: CASSPSNLAAQHF; CDR3 DNA: TGTGCCAGCTCACCATCGAACTTGGCGGCCCAGCATTTT
D gene: .; V gene: TRBV4-1; clone size: .; J gene: TRBJ2-7; CDR3 protein: CASSQDLAGALYEQYF; CDR3 DNA: TGCGCCAGCAGCCAAGATTTGGCGGGGGCATTATACGAGCAGTACTTC
D gene: .; V gene: TRBV5-6; clone size: .; J gene: TRBJ1-2; CDR3 protein: CASSLQSYYGYTF; CDR3 DNA: TGTGCCAGCAGCCTACAGAGCTACTATGGCTACACCTTC
D gene: TRBD2; V gene: TRBV5-4; clone size: .; J gene: TRBJ2-5; CDR3 protein: CASSLEREEETQYF; CDR3 DNA: TGTGCCAGCAGCTTAGAACGGGAGGAGGAGACCCAGTACTTC
D gene: .; V gene: TRBV25-1; clone size: .; J gene: TRBJ2-2; CDR3 protein: CASSEWPRGGTTGELFF; CDR3 DNA: TGTGCCAGCAGTGAGTGGCCCCGTGGCGGGACGACCGGGGAGCTGTTTTTT
D gene: TRBD1; V gene: TRBV19; clone size: once; J gene: TRBJ2-1; CDR3 protein: CASSMGQSSYNEQFF; CDR3 DNA: TGTGCCAGTAGTATGGGACAGAGCTCCTACAATGAGCAGTTCTTC
D gene: .; V gene: TRBV7-2; clone size: .; J gene: TRBJ2-3; CDR3 protein: CASSLTGPADTQYF; CDR3 DNA: TGTGCCAGCAGCTTAACAGGGCCTGCAGATACGCAGTATTTT
D gene: TRBD1; V gene: TRBV7-6; clone size: .; J gene: TRBJ2-5; CDR3 protein: CASAGTVQETQYF; CDR3 DNA: TGTGCCTCTGCAGGGACAGTCCAAGAGACCCAGTACTTC
D gene: .; V gene: TRBV25-1; clone size: .; J gene: TRBJ1-5; CDR3 protein: CASSLGNQPQHF; CDR3 DNA: TGTGCCAGCAGTTTGGGAAATCAGCCCCAGCATTTT
D gene: TRBD1; V gene: TRBV6-1; clone size: .; J gene: TRBJ1-1; CDR3 protein: CASRGTGDWSEAFF; CDR3 DNA: TGTGCCAGCAGGGGGACAGGGGATTGGTCTGAAGCTTTCTTT
D gene: .; V gene: TRBV5-8; clone size: .; J gene: TRBJ2-2; CDR3 protein: CASTLVVASHTGELFF; CDR3 DNA: TGTGCCAGCACCCTGGTCGTAGCCTCGCACACCGGGGAGCTGTTTTTT
D gene: .; V gene: TRBV7-3; clone size: few; J gene: TRBJ2-1; CDR3 protein: CASSLGTLQGEQFF; CDR3 DNA: TGTGCCAGCAGCTTAGGAACACTCCAAGGGGAGCAGTTCTTC
D gene: .; V gene: TRBV2; clone size: .; J gene: TRBJ2-7; CDR3 protein: CASSEGWGESYEQYF; CDR3 DNA: TGTGCCAGCAGTGAAGGGTGGGGGGAGTCCTACGAGCAGTACTTC
D gene: .; V gene: TRBV9; clone size: .; J gene: TRBJ1-1; CDR3 protein: CASSVATGAVEAFF; CDR3 DNA: TGTGCCAGCAGCGTAGCTACGGGTGCCGTCGAAGCTTTCTTT
D gene: .; V gene: TRBV5-4; clone size: few; J gene: TRBJ1-1; CDR3 protein: CASSFGGGTEAFF; CDR3 DNA: TGTGCCAGCAGCTTCGGGGGTGGAACTGAAGCTTTCTTT
D gene: TRBD2; V gene: TRBV5-1; clone size: .; J gene: TRBJ2-7; CDR3 protein: CASSTQSGSRSYEQYF; CDR3 DNA: TGCGCCAGCAGCACCCAAAGCGGGAGCCGCTCCTACGAGCAGTACTTC
D gene: .; V gene: TRBV7-9; clone size: .; J gene: TRBJ1-2; CDR3 protein: CASSLSGQTYGYTF; CDR3 DNA: TGTGCCAGCAGCTTGTCTGGACAGACCTATGGCTACACCTTC
D gene: TRBD1; V gene: TRBV9; clone size: once; J gene: TRBJ2-1; CDR3 protein: CASSAVTGSDEQFF; CDR3 DNA: TGTGCCAGCAGCGCAGTGACAGGGTCGGATGAGCAGTTCTTC
D gene: TRBD1; V gene: TRBV2; clone size: few; J gene: TRBJ2-7; CDR3 protein: CASGTGRQYF; CDR3 DNA: TGTGCCAGCGGGACAGGCCGCCAGTACTTC
D gene: .; V gene: TRBV6-4; clone size: .; J gene: TRBJ2-3; CDR3 protein: CASSDRSPDTQYF; CDR3 DNA: TGTGCCAGCAGTGACCGGAGTCCAGATACGCAGTATTTT
D gene: TRBD1; V gene: TRBV29-1; clone size: .; J gene: TRBJ2-7; CDR3 protein: CSVATGGYEQYF; CDR3 DNA: TGCAGCGTTGCTACAGGGGGGTACGAGCAGTACTTC
D gene: .; V gene: TRBV6-6; clone size: .; J gene: TRBJ2-4; CDR3 protein: CASSLGKAKNIQYF; CDR3 DNA: TGTGCCAGCAGTTTGGGGAAAGCCAAAAACATTCAGTACTTC
D gene: TRBD2; V gene: TRBV2; clone size: .; J gene: TRBJ2-1; CDR3 protein: CASRGSGGYNEQFF; CDR3 DNA: TGTGCCAGCAGGGGGAGCGGGGGGTACAATGAGCAGTTCTTC
D gene: TRBD1; V gene: TRBV4-3; clone size: once; J gene: TRBJ2-7; CDR3 protein: CASSPPSRGPSSYEQYF; CDR3 DNA: TGCGCCAGCAGCCCCCCGTCCAGGGGGCCTAGCTCCTACGAGCAGTACTTC
D gene: .; V gene: TRBV29-1; clone size: .; J gene: TRBJ2-3; CDR3 protein: CSVVQGSRTDTQYF; CDR3 DNA: TGCAGCGTTGTACAGGGTTCCCGCACAGATACGCAGTATTTT
D gene: .; V gene: TRBV10-3; clone size: .; J gene: TRBJ2-7; CDR3 protein: CAISQTPSLWEQYF; CDR3 DNA: TGTGCCATCAGTCAAACCCCCTCCCTTTGGGAGCAGTACTTC